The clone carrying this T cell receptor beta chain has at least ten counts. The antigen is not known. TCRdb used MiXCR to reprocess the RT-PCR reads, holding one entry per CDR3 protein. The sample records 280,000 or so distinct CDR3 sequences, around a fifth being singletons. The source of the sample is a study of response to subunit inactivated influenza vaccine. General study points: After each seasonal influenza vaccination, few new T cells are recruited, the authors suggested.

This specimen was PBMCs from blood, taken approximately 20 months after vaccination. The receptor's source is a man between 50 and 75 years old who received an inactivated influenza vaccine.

CDR3 in DNA: TGTGCCAGCAGTTTGGCGGGAGGATACAATGAGCAGTTCTTC. Translating it yields CASSLAGGYNEQFF. The V gene is TRBV27, the J gene TRBJ2-1; 8 bases are a match to TRBD2. The CDR3 is 14 amino acids. CDR1 is MNHEY and CDR2 is SMNVEV in the germline V gene (reference sequence). Trimming cost V 3 bases and J 4 bases; bases outside gene matches: 2.